These 15 T cell receptor beta chains came from one sample sequenced in a study of T-cell memory formation after mild COVID-19. Each CDR3 protein is one row after TCRdb ran MiXCR on the 5' RACE reads. The table lists 140,000 to 150,000 distinct CDR3 sequences, under 30% of them singletons, with roughly 24% in the top ten. Material: PBMCs or a T cell subset sorted from them (not recorded which). These TCRs come from an adult woman who had mild COVID-19 (a few samples of this study predate the infection). Cell type and time point are not known.

The chain is built from TRBV7-2 and TRBJ2-5; D is unclear. V dropped 6 bases and J dropped 3 bases, with 32 bases sitting between them. This CDR3 has 20 amino acids. The germline V gene has CDR1 SGHTA and CDR2 FQGNSA. CDR3 region: CASSPTVAFEVDVIKETQYF. For the CDR3, the DNA is TGTGCCAGCAGTCCTACCGTAGCCTTTGAGGTAGATGTAATTAAAGAGACCCAGTACTTC.

The rearrangement joins TRBV11-2 to TRBJ2-7; D is uncertain. Germline-derived CDR1 and CDR2 are SGHAT and FQNNGV. V lost 1 base and J 1 base, leaving 11 bases between the germline ends. The CDR3 is made up of 15 amino acids. The CDR3 is CASSLVAGQSYEQYF. The CDR3 DNA is TGTGCCAGCAGCTTAGTTGCTGGCCAGTCCTACGAGCAGTACTTC.

V and J are TRBV9 and TRBJ2-7, with 7 bases lining up with TRBD1. J gave up 2 bases and V 3 bases, and 5 bases lay outside the gene matches. Germline V lookup: CDR1 SGDLS, CDR2 YYNGEE. The CDR3 is 14 amino acids. This CDR3 is CASSDGTATYEQYF. The DNA of the CDR3 is TGTGCCAGCAGCGATGGGACAGCCACCTACGAGCAGTACTTC.

This clonotype was detected a few times. V and J are TRBV5-1 and TRBJ2-7; D not resolved. The ends were cut back, 3 bases at V and 0 bases at J, with 13 bases in the middle. Germline values: CDR1 SGHRS, CDR2 YFSETQ. The CDR3 loop spans 15 amino acids. The CDR3 reads CASSSGGLHSYEQYF. Here the CDR3 DNA reads TGCGCCAGCAGCTCTGGCGGTCTTCACTCCTACGAGCAGTACTTC.

By sample fraction, this clonotype is medium-sized (0.01 to 0.1%). Mismatch with germline at one junction end may stem from a read error. J is TRBJ2-7 and V is TRBV7-6; TRBD1 agrees at 8 bases. CDR1 is SGHVS, CDR2 FNYEAQ, per germline. The CDR3 has 14 amino acids. The chain's CDR3 is CASSLGGQGYEQYF. The DNA of the CDR3 is TGTGCCAGCAGTTTAGGAGGACAGGGCTACGAGCAGTACTTC.

This clonotype was observed a handful of times. The gene calls are TRBV7-9 and TRBJ2-1, with TRBD2 identical over 15 bases. This CDR3 has 16 amino acids. V gave up 5 bases and J gave up 8 bases; unmatched junction bases: 7. CDR1 is SEHNR, CDR2 FQNEAQ, per germline (reference sequence). The DNA for the CDR3 is TGTGCCAGCAGCACGGGACTAGCGGGAGGTCTGGATGAGCAGTTCTTC. Translated: CASSTGLAGGLDEQFF. Full variable domain (remainder filled in from reference TRBV7-9 and TRBJ2-1): DTGVSQNPRHKITKRGQNVTFRCDPISEHNRLYWYRQTLGQGPEFLTYFQNEAQLEKSRLLSDRFSAERPKGSFSTLEIQRTEQGDSAMYLCASSTGLAGGLDEQFFGPGTRLTVL.

V gene TRBV12-3 or TRBV12-4 combines with J gene TRBJ2-7; D is ambiguous. The CDR3 contains 14 residues. V lost 5 bases, J lost 2 bases, and 13 bases lay in between. CDR3 DNA sequence: TGTGCCAGCAGTGGTAGGCCGCTAGCCTACGAGCAGTACTTC. It translates to CASSGRPLAYEQYF.

This clonotype has more than one count but fewer than ten. V is TRBV5-6 and J is TRBJ2-7, with a tentative D call TRBD2 (6 bases). V was pared by 3 bases and J by 1 base, with 14 bases between. The CDR3 is 15 amino acids. CDR1 is SGHDT and CDR2 is YYEEEE in the germline V gene. The chain's CDR3 is CASSSSGLESYEQYF. The CDR3 nucleotides read TGTGCCAGCAGCTCCAGCGGGCTAGAGTCCTACGAGCAGTACTTC.

The chain recombines TRBV9 with TRBJ1-1; the D is unclear. Germline V gene lookup returns CDR1 SGDLS and CDR2 YYNGEE. CDR3 length: 13 residues. Trimming pared 0 bases from V and 6 bases from J, leaving 9 bases between. The CDR3 protein is CASSVVLESEAFF. The CDR3 coding sequence is TGTGCCAGCAGCGTAGTACTGGAATCTGAAGCTTTCTTT.

This clonotype was observed a handful of times. This chain uses TRBV2 with TRBJ2-7; 7 bases fit TRBD1. The CDR3 runs 14 residues. Germline V gene data show CDR1 as SNHLY and CDR2 as FYNNEI. The ends lost 8 bases at V and 1 base at J; junction bases unmatched: 8. The CDR3 bases are TGTGCCAGCCTACCGACAGGGCAGTCCTACGAGCAGTACTTC. Encoded protein: CASLPTGQSYEQYF.

This clonotype was observed a few times. The gene calls are TRBV7-8 and TRBJ1-4; D remains ambiguous. The V end was cut by 2 bases, the J end by 4 bases, with 14 bases between. Per germline, CDR1 SGHVS and CDR2 FQNEAQ. CDR3 size: 16 residues. The CDR3 protein is CASSLRPREVNEKLFF. In DNA form, the CDR3 reads TGTGCCAGCAGCTTACGTCCCAGAGAAGTTAATGAAAAACTGTTTTTT.

The chain links TRBV7-9 to TRBJ1-6; 8 nucleotides line up with TRBD1. The CDR3 has 17 residues. The trim removed 7 bases at V and 8 bases at J, leaving 16 bases unmatched. Germline loops: CDR1 SEHNR, CDR2 FQNEAQ (reference sequence). CDR3 protein: CASNLSPGGAGDSPLHF. CDR3 sequence (DNA): TGTGCCAGCAACCTGTCCCCAGGGGGCGCAGGGGATTCACCCCTCCACTTT.

The chain is built from TRBV6-1 and TRBJ2-2; D unresolved. The CDR3 spans 14 residues. V gave up 4 bases and J gave up 3 bases, with 9 bases separating them. Germline lookup yields CDR1 MNHNS and CDR2 SASEGT. Written as DNA, the CDR3 is TGTGCCAGCAGTGTCGGCAGCGACACCGGGGAGCTGTTTTTT. Encoded protein: CASSVGSDTGELFF.

The chain uses TRBV11-2 and TRBJ2-1; TRBD2 matches at 12 bases. The CDR3 has 15 residues. V dropped 5 bases and J dropped 6; count of bases not matched to a gene: 5. Germline values: CDR1 SGHAT, CDR2 FQNNGV. The chain's CDR3 is CASSAPGLAGNEQFF. CDR3 coding DNA: TGTGCCAGCAGCGCCCCGGGACTAGCGGGCAATGAGCAGTTCTTC.

There are many counts of this clonotype. CDR3 DNA sequence: TGCGCCAGCAGCCCGGGGCCGGCGACTGGGAGCTACACCTTC. Translation gives CASSPGPATGSYTF. The chain uses TRBV4-1 and TRBJ1-2; the D gene is possibly TRBD1 (5 bases). Between the trimmed V and J ends, which lost 4 bases and 9 bases, there was a span of 18 bases. CDR1 is MGHRA and CDR2 is YSYEKL in the germline V gene. The CDR3 contains 14 residues.